This T cell receptor beta chain is from a study of OX40 agonist ivuxolimab in advanced cancers. V trimming: 1 base; J trimming: 0 bases; junction bases outside the gene matches: 3. The CDR3 contains 15 residues. Looked up from germline, CDR1 is GTSNPN and CDR2 is SVGIG (reference sequence). Sequencing was performed with immunoSEQ multiplex PCR; in TCRdb, only in-frame clones are kept and a portion is missing. The top ten hold less than 5.5% of the sample, which has roughly 60,000 clones, approximately 81% seen once. The receptor was derived from an adult with an advanced solid tumor such as melanoma, head and neck, liver or kidney cancer. Material: CD4+ or CD8+ T cells sorted from blood, obtained in a trial of the OX40 agonist ivuxolimab. The chain couples TRBV30 to TRBJ2-7; 10 bases are a match to TRBD2. The CDR3, as DNA: TGTGCCTGGAGTGCGGGACTAGCGAGCTCCTACGAGCAGTACTTC. Translating it yields CAWSAGLASSYEQYF.